The rows below give T cell receptor beta chains drawn from one sample of a study of blood T cell repertoires in COVID-19. Sequencing used immunoSEQ multiplex PCR; TCRdb keeps in-frame clones, though not all of them. The sample gives under 65,000 clones, approximately 78% of which show up once; roughly 30% is in the top ten. Sequencing was performed on peripheral blood. Receptors originate from a man between 60 and 75 years old with COVID-19, enrolled during active disease. Both conserved end residues are part of each CDR3. A D gene is named only where the DNA matches it firmly. Size tells how often a clone was seen (once, few, many) or the class of an expanded clone, and some rows leave it out.

DNA: TGTGCCAGCCGGGACAGCGTGTTTGGTGTCTATGGCTACACCTTC
CDR3: CASRDSVFGVYGYTF
V: TRBV6-5
D: TRBD1
size: .
J: TRBJ1-2

DNA: TGTGCCAGCAGGGTCGACAGCTCAGATACGCAGTATTTT
CDR3: CASRVDSSDTQYF
V: TRBV12-3/TRBV12-4
D: .
size: .
J: TRBJ2-3

DNA: TGTGCCAGCAGTGCTCGGACAGGGGGCACCACTGAAGCTTTCTTT
CDR3: CASSARTGGTTEAFF
V: TRBV2
D: TRBD1
size: many
J: TRBJ1-1

DNA: TGCGCCAGCAGCGGCACAGGGGGAATGGAGACCCAGTACTTC
CDR3: CASSGTGGMETQYF
V: TRBV4-3
D: TRBD1
size: .
J: TRBJ2-5

DNA: TGTGCCAGCAGCTTGGTGGCGGGAAATTCACCCCTCCACTTT
CDR3: CASSLVAGNSPLHF
V: TRBV5-8
D: .
size: .
J: TRBJ1-6

DNA: TGTGCCAGTAGACCGGGACTAGCGGGGGGGACAGCCAAAAACATTCAGTACTTC
CDR3: CASRPGLAGGTAKNIQYF
V: TRBV19
D: TRBD2
size: .
J: TRBJ2-4

DNA: TGTGCCATCGGAGGACTAGACTCCTACAATGAGCAGTTCTTC
CDR3: CAIGGLDSYNEQFF
V: TRBV10-3
D: TRBD2
size: .
J: TRBJ2-1

DNA: TGTGCCAGCAGTCAAAAGCACCTCAACTATGGCTACACCTTC
CDR3: CASSQKHLNYGYTF
V: TRBV6-6
D: .
size: .
J: TRBJ1-2

DNA: TGTGCCAGCAGCACACCAAGGACAGGGAATGGCTACACCTTC
CDR3: CASSTPRTGNGYTF
V: TRBV2
D: TRBD1
size: .
J: TRBJ1-2

DNA: TGTGCCAGCTCATACGTCCGGACAGGGGCCTACGAGCAGTACTTC
CDR3: CASSYVRTGAYEQYF
V: TRBV18
D: TRBD1
size: .
J: TRBJ2-7

DNA: TGTGCCAGCGGGACAGTACCCTACGAGCAGTACTTC
CDR3: CASGTVPYEQYF
V: TRBV14
D: TRBD1
size: .
J: TRBJ2-7

DNA: TGTGCCAGCAGCGGGACAGTCGAAGCTTTCTTT
CDR3: CASSGTVEAFF
V: TRBV5-5
D: TRBD1
size: .
J: TRBJ1-1

DNA: TGTGCCAGCAGCTTAGCGGGGGGAAACACCGGGGAGCTGTTTTTT
CDR3: CASSLAGGNTGELFF
V: TRBV7-9
D: .
size: .
J: TRBJ2-2

DNA: TGCGCCAGCAGCCCCAGCAGGGGGAACTCCTACGAGCAGTACTTC
CDR3: CASSPSRGNSYEQYF
V: TRBV4-1
D: TRBD1
size: .
J: TRBJ2-7

DNA: TGTGCCAGCAGCCGCATCAGCGGGAGCGGCGAGACCCAGTACTTC
CDR3: CASSRISGSGETQYF
V: TRBV28
D: TRBD2
size: .
J: TRBJ2-5

DNA: TGTGCCAGCAGCCCGCCCGGTGCGGGGGGTGGGAATGAGCAGTTCTTC
CDR3: CASSPPGAGGGNEQFF
V: TRBV5-4
D: TRBD2
size: .
J: TRBJ2-1

DNA: TGCGCCAGCAGCTTGATGACCCGGGACAGTCCTGGAAACACCATATATTTT
CDR3: CASSLMTRDSPGNTIYF
V: TRBV5-1
D: TRBD1
size: .
J: TRBJ1-3

DNA: TGTGCCAGTAGTAACCAACCTAGCGGGGGAGCCTACGAGCAGTACTTC
CDR3: CASSNQPSGGAYEQYF
V: TRBV19
D: TRBD2
size: .
J: TRBJ2-7

DNA: TGTGCCAGCAGCCCCAAAGGGGCGGATACGCAGTATTTT
CDR3: CASSPKGADTQYF
V: TRBV7-9
D: .
size: .
J: TRBJ2-3

DNA: TGTGCCAGCTCCCTTCCACAGCCAATCTATGGCTACACCTTC
CDR3: CASSLPQPIYGYTF
V: TRBV18
D: .
size: .
J: TRBJ1-2

DNA: TGTGCCAGCAGTGAAGCGTTGGGAGGTAGTCAAGAGACCCAGTACTTC
CDR3: CASSEALGGSQETQYF
V: TRBV6-1
D: .
size: once
J: TRBJ2-5

DNA: TGCGCCAGCGCCGAGGGTAGCGGGGGAGAGACCCAGTACTTC
CDR3: CASAEGSGGETQYF
V: TRBV5-1
D: TRBD2
size: few
J: TRBJ2-5

DNA: TGTGCCAGCAGCTTTTCTTATAATTCACCCCTCCACTTT
CDR3: CASSFSYNSPLHF
V: TRBV7-2
D: .
size: .
J: TRBJ1-6

DNA: TGTGCCAGCAGGAGAGCTACCCCGGAGGACACTGAAGCTTTCTTT
CDR3: CASRRATPEDTEAFF
V: TRBV5-6
D: .
size: .
J: TRBJ1-1

DNA: TGTGCCAGCAGCGGGAGCGGTGATACGCAGTATTTT
CDR3: CASSGSGDTQYF
V: TRBV9
D: .
size: .
J: TRBJ2-3

DNA: TGTGCCAGCAGCCTGGGACAGGGGAGGAGAAATGAGCAGTTCTTC
CDR3: CASSLGQGRRNEQFF
V: TRBV14
D: TRBD1
size: .
J: TRBJ2-1